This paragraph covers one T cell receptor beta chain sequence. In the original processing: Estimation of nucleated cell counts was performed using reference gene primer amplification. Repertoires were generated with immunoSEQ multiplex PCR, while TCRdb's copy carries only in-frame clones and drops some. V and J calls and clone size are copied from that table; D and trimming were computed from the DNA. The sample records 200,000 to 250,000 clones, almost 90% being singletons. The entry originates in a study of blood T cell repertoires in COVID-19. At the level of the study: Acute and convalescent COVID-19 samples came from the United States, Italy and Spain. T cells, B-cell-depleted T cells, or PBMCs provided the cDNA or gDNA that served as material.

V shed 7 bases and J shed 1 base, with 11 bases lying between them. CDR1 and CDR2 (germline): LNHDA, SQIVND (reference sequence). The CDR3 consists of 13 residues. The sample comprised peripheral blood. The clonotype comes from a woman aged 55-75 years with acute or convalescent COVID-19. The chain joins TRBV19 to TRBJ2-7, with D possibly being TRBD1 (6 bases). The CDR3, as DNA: TGTGCCAGTACCGGACAGTCTTCCTACGAGCAGTACTTC. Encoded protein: CASTGQSSYEQYF.